This T cell receptor beta chain was profiled in a study of shared clonotypes between healthy human individuals. Unsorted PBMC DNA was run through sequencing on ten immunoSEQ deep assay plates. In the authors' workflow: With immunoSEQ giving junction-only sequences and no quality scores, filtering differed. Assay used: immunoSEQ multiplex PCR; TCRdb lists only in-frame clones, some missing. That table gives V, J and clone size, and the DNA gave D and trimming. The sample contains fewer than 700,000 clones, just over 75% of which appear only once. The V and J ends lost 5 bases and 0 bases, in that order; junction bases with no gene match: 13. CDR1 and CDR2 from the germline V gene are SGHAT and FQDESV (reference sequence). CDR3 size: 17 residues.

The receptor comes from a woman aged 40 to 49 in good health. Some clones in this sample may be carry-over from other donors' samples. The gene calls are TRBV11-1 and TRBJ2-7; 7 positions match TRBD1. Sequencing was done on a sample of PBMCs. This CDR3 reads CASSTPRERQGSYEQYF. CDR3 bases: TGTGCCAGCAGCACACCGAGGGAGAGACAGGGCTCCTACGAGCAGTACTTC.